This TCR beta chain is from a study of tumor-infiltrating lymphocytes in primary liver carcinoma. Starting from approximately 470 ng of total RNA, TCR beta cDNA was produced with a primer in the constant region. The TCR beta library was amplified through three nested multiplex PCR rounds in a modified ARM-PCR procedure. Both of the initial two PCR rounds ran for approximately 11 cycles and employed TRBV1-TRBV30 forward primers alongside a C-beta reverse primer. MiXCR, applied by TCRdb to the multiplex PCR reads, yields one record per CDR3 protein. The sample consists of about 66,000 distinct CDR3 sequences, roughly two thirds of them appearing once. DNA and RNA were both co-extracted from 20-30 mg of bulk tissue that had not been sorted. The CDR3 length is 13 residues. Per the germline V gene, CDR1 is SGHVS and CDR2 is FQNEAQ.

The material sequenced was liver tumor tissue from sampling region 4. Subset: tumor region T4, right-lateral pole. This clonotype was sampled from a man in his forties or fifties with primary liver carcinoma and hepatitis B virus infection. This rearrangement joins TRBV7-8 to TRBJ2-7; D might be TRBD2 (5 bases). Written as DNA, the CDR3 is TGTGATAGCAGCTCCACCGGGGACTACGAGCAGTACTTC. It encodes CDSSSTGDYEQYF.